The rows below give T cell receptor beta chains drawn from one sample of a study of blood T cell repertoires in COVID-19. Sequencing used immunoSEQ multiplex PCR; TCRdb keeps in-frame clones, though not all of them. The data show approximately 63,000 clones, about 76% seen once. The source material was peripheral blood. The receptors stem from a woman aged 80 or over with acute or convalescent COVID-19. CDR3s include the opening cysteine and the closing phenylalanine or tryptophan. A D gene is named only where the DNA matches it firmly. The listing skips clone size in some rows; elsewhere it reads once, few, many or a size class.

CDR3 DNA: TGTGCCAGCAACCTACAGGGGCGCCAAGAGACCCAGTACTTC
CDR3 protein: CASNLQGRQETQYF
clone size: -
V gene: TRBV2
D gene: TRBD1
J gene: TRBJ2-5
CDR3 length: 14

CDR3 DNA: TGTGCCAGCAGCCTCACGAACAGGGGAGGAAACACCATATATTTT
CDR3 protein: CASSLTNRGGNTIYF
clone size: once
V gene: TRBV28
D gene: TRBD1
J gene: TRBJ1-3
CDR3 length: 15

CDR3 DNA: TGCGCCAGCAGCCATGGACAGGGGGCCCCAGAGACCCAGTACTTC
CDR3 protein: CASSHGQGAPETQYF
clone size: -
V gene: TRBV5-1
D gene: TRBD1
J gene: TRBJ2-5
CDR3 length: 15

CDR3 DNA: TGTGCCAGCAGCCCAGCTCCGGGACTAGCGGGAGATATGCGAGAGACCCAGTACTTC
CDR3 protein: CASSPAPGLAGDMRETQYF
clone size: -
V gene: TRBV3-1/TRBV3-2
D gene: TRBD2
J gene: TRBJ2-5
CDR3 length: 19

CDR3 DNA: TGTGCCAGTAGGGTAAACAGGGGATTGGGCTACGAGCAGTACTTC
CDR3 protein: CASRVNRGLGYEQYF
clone size: -
V gene: TRBV19
D gene: TRBD1
J gene: TRBJ2-7
CDR3 length: 15

CDR3 DNA: TGTGCCAGCAGCTTAGATGGTAGCGGAGACGTAGGGTACTTC
CDR3 protein: CASSLDGSGDVGYF
clone size: few
V gene: TRBV7-8
D gene: -
J gene: TRBJ2-5
CDR3 length: 14

CDR3 DNA: TGTGCCATCACCGGGGCTAGCGGCCACAGCACAGATACGCAGTATTTT
CDR3 protein: CAITGASGHSTDTQYF
clone size: -
V gene: TRBV10-3
D gene: TRBD2
J gene: TRBJ2-3
CDR3 length: 16

CDR3 DNA: TGTGCCAGCAGCTTCCGACGGAGACAGGGGGCGGGAGATACGCAGTATTTT
CDR3 protein: CASSFRRRQGAGDTQYF
clone size: -
V gene: TRBV7-9
D gene: TRBD1
J gene: TRBJ2-3
CDR3 length: 17

CDR3 DNA: TGTGCCAGCAGTGAAGTTAGAGCGGGTGAGCAGTTCTTC
CDR3 protein: CASSEVRAGEQFF
clone size: -
V gene: TRBV2
D gene: -
J gene: TRBJ2-1
CDR3 length: 13

CDR3 DNA: TGTGCCAGCTCACCTTTCTTACCGGGACAGGGATCCACCGGGGAGCTGTTTTTT
CDR3 protein: CASSPFLPGQGSTGELFF
clone size: -
V gene: TRBV18
D gene: TRBD1
J gene: TRBJ2-2
CDR3 length: 18

CDR3 DNA: TGTGCCACCGGGGGACGGTTGAACACCGGGGAGCTGTTTTTT
CDR3 protein: CATGGRLNTGELFF
clone size: -
V gene: TRBV2
D gene: -
J gene: TRBJ2-2
CDR3 length: 14

CDR3 DNA: TGTGCCAGCCGGTTGCAGGCGCAGCGGGGGAGAACCCAGTACTTC
CDR3 protein: CASRLQAQRGRTQYF
clone size: -
V gene: TRBV6-5
D gene: TRBD2
J gene: TRBJ2-5
CDR3 length: 15

CDR3 DNA: TGTGCCGGTCGGGGACAGGGGGACACTGAAGCTTTCTTT
CDR3 protein: CAGRGQGDTEAFF
clone size: -
V gene: TRBV19
D gene: TRBD1
J gene: TRBJ1-1
CDR3 length: 13

CDR3 DNA: TGTGCCACCAGGGCACAGGGTTTCACCGGGGAGCTGTTTTTT
CDR3 protein: CATRAQGFTGELFF
clone size: -
V gene: TRBV24-1
D gene: -
J gene: TRBJ2-2
CDR3 length: 14

CDR3 DNA: TGTGCCAGCAGTTACGCGGGTGCGGAGCAGTACTTC
CDR3 protein: CASSYAGAEQYF
clone size: medium-sized
V gene: TRBV6-5
D gene: -
J gene: TRBJ2-7
CDR3 length: 12

CDR3 DNA: TGTGCCAGCAGCCAAGGAACTGGACAGGGCGGCCAGCCCCAGCATTTT
CDR3 protein: CASSQGTGQGGQPQHF
clone size: -
V gene: TRBV4-2
D gene: TRBD1
J gene: TRBJ1-5
CDR3 length: 16

CDR3 DNA: TGTGCCAGCAGCTTGGGCACGGCCGGGGTGCGGCAAGAGACCCAGTACTTC
CDR3 protein: CASSLGTAGVRQETQYF
clone size: -
V gene: TRBV5-8
D gene: -
J gene: TRBJ2-5
CDR3 length: 17

CDR3 DNA: TGTGCCAGTAGTCTCCATCCGGGACTAGCGAGGAATGAGCAGTTCTTC
CDR3 protein: CASSLHPGLARNEQFF
clone size: -
V gene: TRBV19
D gene: TRBD2
J gene: TRBJ2-1
CDR3 length: 16

CDR3 DNA: TGTGCCAGCAGCTTAGATCGGACTAGCGGTTACGAGCAGTACTTC
CDR3 protein: CASSLDRTSGYEQYF
clone size: -
V gene: TRBV11-2
D gene: TRBD2
J gene: TRBJ2-7
CDR3 length: 15

CDR3 DNA: TGTGCCACCATCGTAGGACAGGGGCATGAAAAACTGTTTTTT
CDR3 protein: CATIVGQGHEKLFF
clone size: -
V gene: TRBV24-1
D gene: TRBD1
J gene: TRBJ1-4
CDR3 length: 14

CDR3 DNA: TGTGCCAGCAGCTTAAACGGGTGGGGGGTAAGCTCCTACAATGAGCAGTTCTTC
CDR3 protein: CASSLNGWGVSSYNEQFF
clone size: -
V gene: TRBV7-9
D gene: -
J gene: TRBJ2-1
CDR3 length: 18

CDR3 DNA: TGTGCCAGCAGCAACCTAGCGACAGATACGCAGTATTTT
CDR3 protein: CASSNLATDTQYF
clone size: -
V gene: TRBV6-2/TRBV6-3
D gene: -
J gene: TRBJ2-3
CDR3 length: 13

CDR3 DNA: TGTGCCAGCAGTGGGAGCGGGGCCTTCTCCTACGAGCAGTACTTC
CDR3 protein: CASSGSGAFSYEQYF
clone size: -
V gene: TRBV2
D gene: TRBD2
J gene: TRBJ2-7
CDR3 length: 15

CDR3 DNA: TGTGCCAGCAGCCCGACCCACTACTTGAACACTGAAGCTTTCTTT
CDR3 protein: CASSPTHYLNTEAFF
clone size: -
V gene: TRBV7-6
D gene: -
J gene: TRBJ1-1
CDR3 length: 15

CDR3 DNA: TGTGCCAGCCGTCCGACATTTCGAGGGACCGGGGAGCTGTTTTTT
CDR3 protein: CASRPTFRGTGELFF
clone size: once
V gene: TRBV6-5
D gene: -
J gene: TRBJ2-2
CDR3 length: 15

CDR3 DNA: TGTGCCAGCAGTTTATCGGGTTCTGGAAACACCATATATTTT
CDR3 protein: CASSLSGSGNTIYF
clone size: -
V gene: TRBV28
D gene: -
J gene: TRBJ1-3
CDR3 length: 14

CDR3 DNA: TGTGCCAGTAGTAGGGGGAGGGACCCCTACGAGCAGTACTTC
CDR3 protein: CASSRGRDPYEQYF
clone size: -
V gene: TRBV19
D gene: TRBD2
J gene: TRBJ2-7
CDR3 length: 14

CDR3 DNA: TGTGCCAGCAGTCTAGGGGGAGTCAATCAGCCCCAGCATTTT
CDR3 protein: CASSLGGVNQPQHF
clone size: -
V gene: TRBV2
D gene: -
J gene: TRBJ1-5
CDR3 length: 14

CDR3 DNA: TGTGCCAGCTCACCGGAGGGGCAGGGTTCACCCCTCCACTTT
CDR3 protein: CASSPEGQGSPLHF
clone size: few
V gene: TRBV18
D gene: -
J gene: TRBJ1-6
CDR3 length: 14

CDR3 DNA: TGTGCCAGCAGTACCCTCGGACAGGAAGCTTTCTTT
CDR3 protein: CASSTLGQEAFF
clone size: once
V gene: TRBV28
D gene: -
J gene: TRBJ1-1
CDR3 length: 12

CDR3 DNA: TGTGCCAGCAGCCGGGAGCTCTTTGAGCAGTTCTTC
CDR3 protein: CASSRELFEQFF
clone size: -
V gene: TRBV3-1/TRBV3-2
D gene: -
J gene: TRBJ2-1
CDR3 length: 12

CDR3 DNA: TGTGCCAGCAGAGACAGGGGAAGTGAAAAAGAGACCCAGTACTTC
CDR3 protein: CASRDRGSEKETQYF
clone size: -
V gene: TRBV28
D gene: TRBD1
J gene: TRBJ2-5
CDR3 length: 15

CDR3 DNA: TGTGCCAGCAGCTTAGGGGGCACCCCCCGAGGCAATGAGCAGTTCTTC
CDR3 protein: CASSLGGTPRGNEQFF
clone size: -
V gene: TRBV7-9
D gene: -
J gene: TRBJ2-1
CDR3 length: 16

CDR3 DNA: TGTGCCAGCAGCGGAGGGGGAGGGAACTATGGCTACACCTTC
CDR3 protein: CASSGGGGNYGYTF
clone size: -
V gene: TRBV7-9
D gene: -
J gene: TRBJ1-2
CDR3 length: 14

CDR3 DNA: TGTGCCAGCTCCCCCATGCGGTGGGCGAACACCGGGGAGCTGTTTTTT
CDR3 protein: CASSPMRWANTGELFF
clone size: few
V gene: TRBV28
D gene: -
J gene: TRBJ2-2
CDR3 length: 16

CDR3 DNA: TGTGCCAGTAGTATCTCCAGAGCGGGAGCGGGCTACGAGCAGTACTTC
CDR3 protein: CASSISRAGAGYEQYF
clone size: -
V gene: TRBV19
D gene: TRBD2
J gene: TRBJ2-7
CDR3 length: 16

CDR3 DNA: TGTGCCAGCAGTCGTCTTGGACAGGGCGGCACTGAAGCTTTCTTT
CDR3 protein: CASSRLGQGGTEAFF
clone size: -
V gene: TRBV6-5
D gene: TRBD1
J gene: TRBJ1-1
CDR3 length: 15

CDR3 DNA: TGTGCCAGCAGTTTTGGACAATATGGCTACACCTTC
CDR3 protein: CASSFGQYGYTF
clone size: -
V gene: TRBV28
D gene: -
J gene: TRBJ1-2
CDR3 length: 12

CDR3 DNA: TGTGCCAGCAGCTTGGGGGGAGACCCTAGCTATGGCTACACCTTC
CDR3 protein: CASSLGGDPSYGYTF
clone size: few
V gene: TRBV5-4
D gene: -
J gene: TRBJ1-2
CDR3 length: 15

CDR3 DNA: TGTGCCACCAGTGAGGGGACTAGCGGGAGCCGAGGGTTTAGCACAGATACGCAGTATTTT
CDR3 protein: CATSEGTSGSRGFSTDTQYF
clone size: -
V gene: TRBV24-1
D gene: TRBD2
J gene: TRBJ2-3
CDR3 length: 20

CDR3 DNA: TGTGCCAGCAGCGTAGAACGGGAGGCGGGAGATACGCAGTATTTT
CDR3 protein: CASSVEREAGDTQYF
clone size: -
V gene: TRBV9
D gene: TRBD2
J gene: TRBJ2-3
CDR3 length: 15

CDR3 DNA: TGTGCCAGCAGTGAAATGGGGGGGGATACGCAGTATTTT
CDR3 protein: CASSEMGGDTQYF
clone size: -
V gene: TRBV2
D gene: TRBD2
J gene: TRBJ2-3
CDR3 length: 13

CDR3 DNA: TGTGCCAGCAGTTCTAATCACCGGACAGGGGGGAACGCGTTC
CDR3 protein: CASSSNHRTGGNAF
clone size: -
V gene: TRBV27
D gene: TRBD1
J gene: TRBJ2-7
CDR3 length: 14

CDR3 DNA: TGTGCCAGCAGTCGACAGGGACTCGGCAATCAGCCCCAGCATTTT
CDR3 protein: CASSRQGLGNQPQHF
clone size: -
V gene: TRBV2
D gene: TRBD1
J gene: TRBJ1-5
CDR3 length: 15

CDR3 DNA: TGTGCCAGCAGCCCCCGGGGGACCGGCGATGAGAAAAGAGATACGCAGTATTTT
CDR3 protein: CASSPRGTGDEKRDTQYF
clone size: few
V gene: TRBV28
D gene: -
J gene: TRBJ2-3
CDR3 length: 18

CDR3 DNA: TGTGCCAGCTCACCGGGACAGAATTCACCCCTCCACTTT
CDR3 protein: CASSPGQNSPLHF
clone size: -
V gene: TRBV18
D gene: TRBD1
J gene: TRBJ1-6
CDR3 length: 13

CDR3 DNA: TGTGCCAGTAGTACTACAGGGGCTTCCTACGAGCAGTACTTC
CDR3 protein: CASSTTGASYEQYF
clone size: once
V gene: TRBV19
D gene: TRBD1
J gene: TRBJ2-7
CDR3 length: 14

CDR3 DNA: TGTGCCAGCAGCCGGGGGGATTCTCATAATTCACCCCTCCACTTT
CDR3 protein: CASSRGDSHNSPLHF
clone size: -
V gene: TRBV3-1/TRBV3-2
D gene: -
J gene: TRBJ1-6
CDR3 length: 15

CDR3 DNA: TGTGCCAGCAGTAGGACAGGGGCTGGGGAGACCCAGTACTTC
CDR3 protein: CASSRTGAGETQYF
clone size: -
V gene: TRBV6-5
D gene: TRBD1
J gene: TRBJ2-5
CDR3 length: 14